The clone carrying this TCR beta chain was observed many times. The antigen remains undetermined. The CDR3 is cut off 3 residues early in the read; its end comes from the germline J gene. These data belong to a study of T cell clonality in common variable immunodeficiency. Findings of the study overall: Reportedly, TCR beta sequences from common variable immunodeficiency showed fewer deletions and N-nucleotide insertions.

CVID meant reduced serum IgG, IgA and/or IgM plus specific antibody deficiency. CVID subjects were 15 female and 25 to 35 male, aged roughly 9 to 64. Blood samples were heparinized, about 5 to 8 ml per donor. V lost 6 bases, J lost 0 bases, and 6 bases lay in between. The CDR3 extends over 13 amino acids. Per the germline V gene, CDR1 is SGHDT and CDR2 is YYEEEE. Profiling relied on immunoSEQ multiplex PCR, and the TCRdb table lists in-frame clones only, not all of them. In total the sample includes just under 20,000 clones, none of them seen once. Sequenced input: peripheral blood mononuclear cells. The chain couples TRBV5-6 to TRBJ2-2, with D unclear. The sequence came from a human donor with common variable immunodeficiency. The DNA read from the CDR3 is TGTGCCAGCAAAGCGCCGAACACCGGGGAG. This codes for CASKAPNTGE. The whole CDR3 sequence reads CASKAPNTGELFF.